The 20 T cell receptor beta chains presented below share a single source sample, sequenced in a study of T-cell reconstitution after alpha-beta-depleted transplantation in children. TCRbeta library preparation incorporated unique molecular identifiers. One entry per CDR3 protein results from TCRdb running MiXCR on the PCR reads. The sample records a few hundred thousand distinct CDR3 sequences, roughly 13% being singletons. Specimen: PBMCs, collected from the stem cell graft. These receptor sequences come from a human donor who donated a stem cell graft to a child with Fanconi anemia.

This clonotype was found many times. V is TRBV3-1 and J is TRBJ1-1; no clear D. Germline V CDR1 and CDR2: LGHDT, YNNKEL (reference sequence). Deletions cut 0 bases from V and 0 bases from J, with 8 bases between. The CDR3 covers 15 residues. The CDR3 sequence: CASSQDRGLNTEAFF. DNA for the CDR3: TGTGCCAGCAGCCAAGATAGAGGCCTGAACACTGAAGCTTTCTTT.

This clonotype was found a few times. The J gene is TRBJ1-1, the V gene TRBV7-6; D unresolved. Germline assignment: CDR1 SGHVS and CDR2 FNYEAQ. The ends were cut back, 6 bases at V and 6 bases at J, with 11 bases in the middle. The CDR3 sequence is 12 residues long. Written as DNA, the CDR3 is TGTGCCAGCAGTGTTTTGGGGTCTGAAGCTTTCTTT. It yields the protein CASSVLGSEAFF. Full variable domain (missing parts from reference TRBV7-6 and TRBJ1-1): GAGVSQSPRYKVTKRGQDVALRCDPISGHVSLYWYRQALGQGPEFLTYFNYEAQQDKSGLPNDRFSAERPEGSISTLTIQRTEQRDSAMYRCASSVLGSEAFFGQGTRLTVV.

The rearrangement joins TRBV6-1 to TRBJ1-1; D is unclear. The CDR3 loop spans 13 amino acids. Germline CDR1 reads MNHNS; CDR2 reads SASEGT. The V gene lost 2 bases and the J gene lost 10 bases, with 14 bases spanning the gap. CDR3 protein: CASSELLGQRAFF. In DNA, the CDR3 is TGTGCCAGCAGTGAATTGCTTGGGCAGAGAGCTTTCTTT.

This chain joins TRBV5-1 and TRBJ1-6, with TRBD1 matching 7 bases. The CDR3 has 14 amino acids. J was trimmed by 14 bases and V by 3 bases; bases with no gene match: 11. In germline, CDR1 is SGHRS, CDR2 YFSETQ. The chain's CDR3 is CASSSSTGYGALHF. DNA of the CDR3: TGCGCCAGCAGCTCCTCGACAGGGTATGGGGCCCTCCACTTT.

J is TRBJ2-1 and V is TRBV20-1; 9 bases align to TRBD2. Germline V gene lookup returns CDR1 DFQATT and CDR2 SNEGSKA (reference sequence). With 3 bases clipped from V and 0 bases from J, the junction kept 15 bases outside the gene matches. The CDR3 loop spans 19 amino acids. For the CDR3, the DNA is TGCAGTGCTAGCCCGGACTTGGGCGGGGGGGAAAGCTCCTACAATGAGCAGTTCTTC. It yields the protein CSASPDLGGGESSYNEQFF.

This clonotype has just a few counts. The rearrangement joins TRBV6-1 to TRBJ1-6; D is possibly TRBD1 (5 bases). Looked up from germline, CDR1 is MNHNS and CDR2 is SASEGT. The CDR3 is 14 residues long. V was trimmed by 2 bases and J by 4 bases, leaving 6 bases between them. The CDR3 spells CASSEKGYNSPLHF. In DNA form, the CDR3 reads TGTGCCAGCAGTGAAAAGGGGTATAATTCACCCCTCCACTTT.

The sample holds a few counts of this clonotype. The genes are TRBV5-1 and TRBJ2-2; D not resolved. V lost 0 bases, J lost 2 bases, and 8 bases lay in between. The CDR3 loop spans 15 amino acids. The germline V gene encodes CDR1 SGHRS and CDR2 YFSETQ. The CDR3 sequence is CASSLDSSNTGELFF. In DNA, the CDR3 is TGCGCCAGCAGCTTGGACAGCTCCAACACCGGGGAGCTGTTTTTT.

A few counts support this clonotype. The chain couples TRBV9 to TRBJ2-2; D unresolved. Germline CDR1 is SGDLS and CDR2 is YYNGEE. V was shortened by 2 bases and J by 2 bases, with 13 bases between the two germline ends. The CDR3 totals 16 residues. DNA for the CDR3: TGTGCCAGCAGCGTCCTCAGCCGAGGCAACACCGGGGAGCTGTTTTTT. Translated, it gives CASSVLSRGNTGELFF.

This clonotype has just a few counts. The rearrangement joins TRBV7-9 to TRBJ2-5, with 8 positions matching TRBD1. The length of the CDR3 is 16 residues. V lost 5 bases, J lost 4 bases, and 12 bases stayed unmatched. The germline V gene has CDR1 SEHNR and CDR2 FQNEAQ (reference sequence). CDR3 DNA sequence: TGTGCCAGCAGCCCGTGGGACAGGTTGGATGGAGAGACCCAGTACTTC. This sequence encodes CASSPWDRLDGETQYF.

J is TRBJ2-7 and V is TRBV10-3; 9 nucleotides match TRBD1. Germline V gene lookup returns CDR1 ENHRY and CDR2 SYGVKD. V lost 8 bases and J lost 6; bases outside the gene matches: 11. The CDR3 length is 14 residues. The CDR3 is CAIGRAGQGGEQYF. CDR3 DNA sequence: TGTGCCATCGGACGAGCGGGACAGGGCGGCGAGCAGTACTTC.

This clonotype has ten or more counts. V is TRBV18 and J is TRBJ1-6; D gene ambiguous. In germline, CDR1 is KGHSH, CDR2 LQKENI. V shed 2 bases and J shed 0 bases, with 5 bases lying between them. CDR3 length: 15 amino acids. CDR3 sequence reads: CASSPRSSYNSPLHF. DNA of the CDR3: TGTGCCAGCTCACCAAGGAGCTCCTATAATTCACCCCTCCACTTT.

The chain joins TRBV3-1 to TRBJ2-6; D not certain. The CDR3 sequence is 15 residues long. V was pared by 1 base and J by 0 bases, with 4 bases between. The V gene's germline CDR1 is LGHDT and CDR2 YNNKEL (reference sequence). The CDR3 sequence: CASSQGYSGANVLTF. For the CDR3, the DNA is TGTGCCAGCAGCCAAGGGTACTCTGGGGCCAACGTCCTGACTTTC.

This clonotype was recorded a few times. V gene TRBV5-1 combines with J gene TRBJ1-2, with 8 bases fitting TRBD1. The CDR3 sequence is 13 residues long. V lost 6 bases to trimming and J lost 8 bases; unmatched junction nucleotides: 9. Germline assignment: CDR1 SGHRS and CDR2 YFSETQ. CDR3 amino acids: CASTDRGGEGYTF. The CDR3 bases are TGCGCCAGCACTGACAGGGGAGGAGAAGGCTACACCTTC.

The rearrangement joins TRBV20-1 to TRBJ2-3, with 12 nucleotides matching TRBD1. V was clipped by 6 bases and J by 5 bases; unmatched bases: 3. Germline CDR1 DFQATT, CDR2 SNEGSKA (reference sequence). The CDR3 covers 13 residues. The chain's CDR3 is CSARDRGQDTQYF. The CDR3 nucleotides are TGCAGTGCAAGGGACAGGGGGCAAGATACGCAGTATTTT.

The rearrangement links TRBV7-9 to TRBJ1-1, with unresolved D. Trimming shortened V by 6 bases and J by 2 bases, and 7 bases separated the two germline ends. The V gene's germline CDR1 is SEHNR and CDR2 FQNEAQ (reference sequence). This CDR3 is built from 12 residues. CDR3 in amino acids: CASREGNTEAFF. The CDR3 nucleotides are TGTGCCAGCAGAGAAGGTAACACTGAAGCTTTCTTT.

A few counts support this clonotype. The chain links TRBV5-1 to TRBJ2-2; D possibly uses TRBD1 or TRBD2 (5 bases each). The germline V gene encodes CDR1 SGHRS and CDR2 YFSETQ. The V gene lost 4 bases and the J gene lost 6 bases, with 10 bases spanning the gap. The CDR3 extends over 13 amino acids. This chain's CDR3 is CASSQVGAGELFF. CDR3 nucleotides: TGCGCCAGCAGCCAGGTGGGGGCCGGGGAGCTGTTTTTT.

The chain employs TRBV25-1 and TRBJ1-1, with D maybe TRBD1 (5 bases). Trimming removed 6 bases from V and 3 bases from J, with 20 bases in between. The germline V gene has CDR1 MGHDK and CDR2 SYGVNS. The CDR3 extends over 16 amino acids. The CDR3 nucleotides are TGTGCCAGCAGAGGGGTTGAGTCCCTCCCATACACTGAAGCTTTCTTT. Translating gives CASRGVESLPYTEAFF. The full variable domain, rest sourced from reference TRBV25-1 and TRBJ1-1, is EADIYQTPRYLVIGTGKKITLECSQTMGHDKMYWYQQDPGMELHLIHYSYGVNSTEKGDLSSESTVSRIRTEHFPLTLESARPSHTSQYLCASRGVESLPYTEAFFGQGTRLTVV.

This clonotype has just a few counts. This chain connects TRBV13 to TRBJ1-1; D call uncertain. Trimming pared 0 bases from V and 1 base from J, leaving 15 bases between. This CDR3 spans 17 amino acids. Germline CDR1 is PRHDT and CDR2 is FYEKMQ (reference sequence). The CDR3: CASSLGGQGIQNTEAFF. The CDR3 DNA is TGTGCCAGCAGCTTAGGGGGTCAAGGTATCCAGAACACTGAAGCTTTCTTT.

V and J are TRBV7-2 and TRBJ1-6, with TRBD1 as a possible D gene (5 bases). Trimming removed 5 bases from V and 7 bases from J, with 18 bases in between. This CDR3 comprises 16 residues. From germline, CDR1 is SGHTA and CDR2 FQGNSA. CDR3 bases: TGTGCCAGCAGCCTCGGGCCAACTTCAGGGAATTCACCCCTCCACTTT. It codes for CASSLGPTSGNSPLHF.

This clonotype was observed many times. V is TRBV27 and J is TRBJ2-1; weak D call: TRBD1 (5 bases). Trimming shortened V by 11 bases and J by 4 bases, and 12 bases separated the two germline ends. The CDR3 is 12 amino acids. Per the germline V gene, CDR1 is MNHEY and CDR2 is SMNVEV (reference sequence). As DNA, the CDR3 is TGTGCCGTTAGGGGCTCGTACAATGAGCAGTTCTTC. Encoded protein: CAVRGSYNEQFF.